The 20 T cell receptor beta chains below all came from one sample that was sequenced in a study of blood T cell repertoires in COVID-19. Using immunoSEQ multiplex PCR, the repertoire was profiled, and TCRdb retains in-frame clones only, with some absent. The sample holds about 140,000 clones, about four fifths seen once. Material: PBMCs or T cells enriched from blood (not recorded which). The receptors were sampled from a woman aged 18-29 years who had been exposed to COVID-19.

Details on this clone: One end of the junction does not line up with germline, which may come from a read error. J is TRBJ1-2 and V is TRBV28, with 7 bases lining up with TRBD1. The CDR3 has 13 residues. Germline V lookup: CDR1 MDHEN, CDR2 SYDVKM. The CDR3 sequence: CASSTNNRQGNYF. The CDR3 DNA reads as TGTGCCAGCAGTACGAATAACCGACAGGGAAATTACTTC.

V is TRBV28 and J is TRBJ1-6; tentative D call: TRBD1 (5 bases). V shed 3 bases and J shed 4 bases, with 10 bases lying between them. From germline, CDR1 is MDHEN and CDR2 SYDVKM. The CDR3 has 15 amino acids. CDR3 bases: TGTGCCAGCAGTTTCGGGGGACGTTATAATTCACCCCTCCACTTT. Its protein product is CASSFGGRYNSPLHF.

J is TRBJ1-5 and V is TRBV19, with 7 bases matching TRBD1. The CDR3 contains 15 residues. Germline V lookup: CDR1 LNHDA, CDR2 SQIVND (reference sequence). Germline trimming cut 6 bases from V and 2 bases from J; bases unmatched to any gene: 7. CDR3: CASSGRGFGNQPQHF. The CDR3, as DNA: TGTGCCAGTAGCGGCAGGGGGTTCGGCAATCAGCCCCAGCATTTT.

V is TRBV6-1 and J is TRBJ2-1; 10 bases map to TRBD1. This CDR3 has 17 amino acids. Germline CDR1 reads MNHNS; CDR2 reads SASEGT. With 2 bases clipped from V and 5 bases from J, the junction kept 9 bases outside the gene matches. The CDR3 region is CASSEFFGTGEHNEQFF. The CDR3 DNA is TGTGCCAGCAGTGAATTTTTCGGGACAGGGGAACACAATGAGCAGTTCTTC.

The chain couples TRBV6-2 or TRBV6-3 to TRBJ2-1; TRBD2 agrees at 13 bases. Looked up from germline, CDR1 is MNHEY and CDR2 is SVGEGT. The V gene end was trimmed by 4 bases and the J gene end by 0 bases; junction bases not matched to a gene: 12. CDR3 size: 20 residues. CDR3 region: CASSLGTSGTEYTSYNEQFF. As DNA, the CDR3 is TGTGCCAGCAGTTTAGGGACTAGCGGGACAGAATATACCTCCTACAATGAGCAGTTCTTC.

This rearrangement joins TRBV28 to TRBJ2-1; the D gene is possibly TRBD2 (7 bases). This CDR3 has 15 amino acids. The germline V gene has CDR1 MDHEN and CDR2 SYDVKM. The V end lost 3 bases, the J end lost 7 bases, and 16 bases lay between the germline ends. The CDR3 protein is CASSFGGRGMNEQFF. CDR3 DNA: TGTGCCAGCAGTTTTGGGGGGCGGGGGATGAATGAGCAGTTCTTC.

This clone was observed a single time. The chain uses TRBV5-4 and TRBJ2-1, with TRBD1 as a possible D gene (5 bases). CDR3 length: 16 residues. Trimming took 4 bases from V and 0 from J, leaving 14 bases between them. From germline, CDR1 is SGHNT and CDR2 YYREEE (reference sequence). This CDR3 is CASSQAGLSSYNEQFF. In DNA, the CDR3 is TGTGCCAGCAGCCAAGCAGGGTTAAGCTCCTACAATGAGCAGTTCTTC.

V and J are TRBV7-2 and TRBJ2-3; 9 nucleotides line up with TRBD1. Trimming took 1 base from V and 0 from J; bases not matched to a gene: 8. This CDR3 has 18 amino acids. Germline V gene sequence: CDR1 SGHTA, CDR2 FQGNSA. CDR3 region: CASSLVVSGTGSTDTQYF. DNA of the CDR3: TGTGCCAGCAGCTTAGTAGTCAGTGGGACAGGGAGCACAGATACGCAGTATTTT.

This clone came up many times. The V call is TRBV27, the J call TRBJ2-7, with 7 positions matching TRBD1. This CDR3 has 15 amino acids. CDR1 is MNHEY and CDR2 is SMNVEV in the germline V gene (reference sequence). V was pared by 5 bases and J by 3 bases, with 10 bases of the junction left unmatched. CDR3 sequence (DNA): TGTGCCAGCAGTAGGGACAGACCTACCCTCTACGAGCAGTACTTC. Protein product: CASSRDRPTLYEQYF.

The V call is TRBV14, the J call TRBJ2-7; 8 bases are a match to TRBD1. The junction had 12 bases not matched to a gene; V was cut back by 6 bases and J by 5 bases. Germline CDR1 and CDR2: SGHDN and FVKESK. This CDR3 has 15 residues. CDR3 in amino acids: CASSQPGQGLHEQYF. CDR3 sequence (DNA): TGTGCCAGCAGTCAGCCCGGACAGGGTTTACACGAGCAGTACTTC.

V is TRBV13 and J is TRBJ2-1, with 9 bases identical to TRBD1. Germline V gives CDR1 PRHDT, CDR2 FYEKMQ (reference sequence). This CDR3 is built from 15 residues. The V segment lost 1 base and the J segment 7 bases; nucleotides outside the gene matches: 5. The CDR3 spells CASSLATGGQNEQFF. CDR3 in DNA: TGTGCCAGCAGCTTAGCGACAGGGGGTCAGAATGAGCAGTTCTTC.

The V and J genes are TRBV12-3 or TRBV12-4 and TRBJ1-2, with D tentatively TRBD1 (5 bases). The CDR3 is 13 amino acids. V lost 4 bases, J lost 3 bases, and 9 bases lay in between. The CDR3 nucleotides read TGTGCCAGCAGTTCCAACAGGTACTATGGCTACACCTTC. Protein: CASSSNRYYGYTF.

The gene calls are TRBV30 and TRBJ1-2; 8 bases are shared with TRBD1. CDR1 GTSNPN and CDR2 SVGIG come from the germline V gene (reference sequence). Trimming cost V 3 bases and J 2 bases; bases outside gene matches: 8. The CDR3 sequence is 15 residues long. CDR3: CAWRARDRTNYGYTF. The CDR3 coding sequence is TGTGCCTGGAGAGCCCGGGACAGGACAAACTATGGCTACACCTTC.

J is TRBJ2-2 and V is TRBV11-3; 7 bases are shared with TRBD2. V lost 5 bases to trimming and J lost 0 bases; unmatched junction nucleotides: 3. Germline assignment: CDR1 SGHNT and CDR2 YENEEA. This CDR3 spans 15 amino acids. CDR3 DNA: TGTGCCAGCAGCATGAGCGGGACGAACACCGGGGAGCTGTTTTTT. This sequence encodes CASSMSGTNTGELFF.

This chain joins TRBV11-3 and TRBJ2-3; 9 bases are a match to TRBD2. After removal of 0 bases from V and 0 bases from J, the junction contained 10 bases not matched to a gene. CDR1 is SGHNT and CDR2 is YENEEA in the germline V gene. CDR3 length equals 19 residues. The CDR3 loop reads CASSLDRRTSGPSTDTQYF. The CDR3 region has the DNA TGTGCCAGCAGCTTAGATCGAAGAACTAGCGGGCCCAGCACAGATACGCAGTATTTT.

This sequence joins TRBV19 and TRBJ1-1; D is possibly TRBD1 (6 bases). The germline CDR1 and CDR2 sequences are LNHDA and SQIVND (reference sequence). The CDR3 extends over 15 amino acids. The V end lost 11 bases, the J end lost 0 bases, and 19 bases lay between the germline ends. The CDR3 sequence is CAGKDRSNMNTEAFF. The CDR3 bases are TGTGCCGGGAAAGACAGGTCCAACATGAACACTGAAGCTTTCTTT.

The rearrangement uses TRBV10-2 and TRBJ2-7, with a possible D match to TRBD2 (6 bases). The CDR3 spans 14 residues. V lost 4 bases and J lost 3, with 13 bases in between. The germline CDR1 and CDR2 sequences are WSHSY and SAAADI. This CDR3 is CASSGAREIYEQYF. Written as DNA, the CDR3 is TGCGCCAGCAGTGGCGCTCGGGAGATCTACGAGCAGTACTTC.

This clone came up a few times. V and J are TRBV11-2 and TRBJ1-3; D is perhaps TRBD1 (6 bases). Trimming cost V 5 bases and J 2 bases, with 16 bases left between them. Germline CDR1 reads SGHAT; CDR2 reads FQNNGV. The length of the CDR3 is 16 residues. For the CDR3, the DNA is TGTGCCAGCAGCCTTTTCGGACAGAAGACTGGAAACACCATATATTTT. Residues: CASSLFGQKTGNTIYF.

CDR3 region: CASSLRLLEPSGNTIYF. The DNA of the CDR3 is TGTGCCAGCAGCTTACGATTGTTAGAACCCTCTGGAAACACCATATATTTT. This chain uses TRBV7-9 with TRBJ1-3; D remains ambiguous. The CDR3 is 17 amino acids. V was shortened by 2 bases and J by 0 bases, with 14 bases between the two germline ends. Per germline, CDR1 SEHNR and CDR2 FQNEAQ (reference sequence).

The chain employs TRBV7-2 and TRBJ1-5, with TRBD1 matching 8 bases. Losses at the gene ends were 4 bases for V and 4 bases for J; bases not matched to a gene: 3. CDR1 is SGHTA, CDR2 FQGNSA, per germline. The CDR3 is 14 amino acids. The CDR3 loop is CASSSQGVNQPQHF. CDR3 DNA: TGTGCCAGCAGCTCACAGGGGGTTAATCAGCCCCAGCATTTT.